The source of this T cell receptor beta chain is a study of CD8+ T cells in alopecia areata. Study-wide context: Patients received oral tofacitinib, 5 to 10 mg twice daily, for moderate-to-severe alopecia areata. Once tofacitinib had been taken for 6 to 18 months, 6 months off drug followed.

The V and J ends lost 4 bases and 2 bases respectively, with 14 bases between them. The CDR3 covers 15 residues. Germline CDR1 SGDLS, CDR2 YYNGEE. General observations from the study: Mice showed clearer TCR sharing than patients did, a gap that was possibly HLA-related.

From alopecia areata patients, lesional scalp punch biopsies and peripheral blood were collected. Sequencing used cDNA as its template, made by extracting RNA and reverse transcribing it. Sequencing was performed with immunoSEQ multiplex PCR; in TCRdb, only in-frame clones are kept and a portion is missing. Found here are 15,000 to 17,000 clones, less than 70% of them singletons; the top ten hold roughly 12%. In regard to this clone: Its antigen is undetermined.

This clonotype was obtained from a human donor with alopecia areata. The chain recombines TRBV9 with TRBJ2-3; possibly TRBD2 for D (6 bases). Sequencing was done on a sample of skin. The CDR3 DNA reads as TGTGCCAGCAGCACCTCGGGGGTCCCCACAGATACGCAGTATTTT. Translation gives CASSTSGVPTDTQYF. Based on the CDR3 plus reference TRBV9 and TRBJ2-3, the full variable domain is DSGVTQTPKHLITATGQRVTLRCSPRSGDLSVYWYQQSLDQGLQFLIQYYNGEERAKGNILERFSAQQFPDLHSELNLSSLELGDSALYFCASSTSGVPTDTQYFGPGTRLTVL.